This T cell receptor beta chain was recorded in a study of shared clonotypes between healthy human individuals. Whole-study results and caveats: Tissues were not sampled, only blood, and their repertoires likely differ. The study found lower generation probabilities in non-shared clonotypes than in those shared by all four donors. Despite large depth, sorted-subset datasets appeared incompletely sequenced.

At the deep level, the assay was run. Using immunoSEQ multiplex PCR, the repertoire was profiled, and TCRdb retains in-frame clones only, with some absent. The table records about 1 million clones, about 75% of them present only once. Details on this clone: What it binds is not known.

With 0 bases removed from V and 5 bases from J, the gap between germline ends came to 13 bases. This CDR3 comprises 16 residues. Germline CDR1 MNHNY, CDR2 SVGAGI (reference sequence). The gene calls are TRBV6-6 and TRBJ2-2; D may match TRBD1 or TRBD2 (6 bases each). This clonotype originated in a man aged 18 to 35 in good health. The source material was memory CD4+ T cells sorted from blood. Subset indicated: CD45RA-negative fraction. The CDR3 loop is CASSYSYREVTGELFF. The CDR3 DNA sequence: TGTGCCAGCAGTTACTCTTACAGGGAGGTAACCGGGGAGCTGTTTTTT.